The 30 T cell receptor beta chains in this list originate from one sample, sequenced in a study of CD8 T cells in Susac syndrome. With random hexamers, reverse transcription was performed on 0.5 to 1 ug of RNA. One entry per CDR3 protein results from TCRdb running MiXCR on the immunoSEQ multiplex PCR reads. The sample has approximately 100,000 distinct CDR3 sequences, approximately 94% seen once. The specimen was CD8+ T cells from PBMCs. These TCRs come from a human donor with Susac syndrome.

The chain has TRBV9 and TRBJ2-2, with 7 bases that match TRBD1. J gave up 7 bases and V 3 bases, and 6 bases lay outside the gene matches. The CDR3 covers 14 residues. Germline-derived CDR1 and CDR2 are SGDLS and YYNGEE. In nucleotides, the CDR3 is TGTGCCAGCAGCGCCTCAGGGGGAAGCGGGGAGCTGTTTTTT. It translates to CASSASGGSGELFF.

This clonotype came up once. The chain recombines TRBV2 with TRBJ2-3; D is perhaps TRBD1 or TRBD2 (5 bases each). The V end lost 3 bases, the J end lost 2 bases, and 15 bases lay between the germline ends. The germline CDR1 and CDR2 sequences are SNHLY and FYNNEI. The CDR3 has 16 amino acids. The CDR3 here is CASSEGGTPSTDTQYF. CDR3 nucleotides: TGTGCCAGCAGTGAGGGTGGGACCCCTTCCACAGATACGCAGTATTTT.

This rearrangement joins TRBV7-9 to TRBJ2-3; possibly TRBD1 for D (6 bases). V shed 5 bases and J shed 2 bases, with 14 bases lying between them. Germline lookup yields CDR1 SEHNR and CDR2 FQNEAQ (reference sequence). The CDR3 is made up of 15 amino acids. The CDR3 DNA is TGTGCCAGCAGCCCAACGGGACAACACACAGATACGCAGTATTTT. This sequence encodes CASSPTGQHTDTQYF.

The rearrangement joins TRBV6-2 or TRBV6-3 to TRBJ1-1; a possible D gene is TRBD1 (6 bases). Trimming cost V 7 bases and J 4 bases, with 10 bases left between them. Germline values: CDR1 MNHEY, CDR2 SVGEGT. There are 12 residues in the CDR3. CDR3 amino acids: CASTTGSTEAFF. CDR3 nucleotides: TGTGCCAGCACTACAGGGAGCACTGAAGCTTTCTTT.

The chain is built from TRBV9 and TRBJ2-2; 7 nucleotides agree with TRBD2. CDR1 is SGDLS and CDR2 is YYNGEE in the germline V gene. J gave up 6 bases and V 5 bases, and 10 bases lay outside the gene matches. This CDR3 is 15 amino acids long. Here the CDR3 DNA reads TGTGCCAGCAGTCGCGGGACTAATAAAGCCGGGGAGCTGTTTTTT. This encodes CASSRGTNKAGELFF.

The CDR3 spells CASSYLGRKEQFF. The CDR3 region has the DNA TGTGCCAGCAGTTATTTGGGTCGTAAGGAGCAGTTCTTC. The chain combines TRBV6-2 or TRBV6-3 with TRBJ2-1, with unresolved D. CDR3 length: 13 residues. CDR1 and CDR2 from the germline V gene are MNHEY and SVGEGT. The V end lost 3 bases, the J end lost 10 bases, and 13 bases lay between the germline ends.

The V and J genes are TRBV11-2 and TRBJ2-7; TRBD1 matches at 8 bases. Losses at the gene ends were 5 bases for V and 4 bases for J; bases not matched to a gene: 13. Germline-derived CDR1 and CDR2 are SGHAT and FQNNGV. The CDR3 length is 16 residues. CDR3 region: CASSPSGGQALYEQYF. CDR3 DNA: TGTGCCAGCAGCCCATCTGGGGGACAGGCCTTATACGAGCAGTACTTC.

The gene calls are TRBV20-1 and TRBJ2-3; TRBD1 agrees at 8 bases. Germline CDR1 DFQATT, CDR2 SNEGSKA (reference sequence). J gave up 1 base and V 1 base, and 1 base lay outside the gene matches. The CDR3 is 14 residues long. The CDR3 region has the DNA TGCAGTGCTAGAGGGGGACAGGGCACAGATACGCAGTATTTT. Translating it yields CSARGGQGTDTQYF.

The genes are TRBV6-5 and TRBJ2-1, with TRBD1 matching 7 bases. The CDR3 has 14 amino acids. CDR1 and CDR2 (germline): MNHEY, SVGAGI. The V gene end was trimmed by 4 bases and the J gene end by 10 bases; junction bases not matched to a gene: 10. The CDR3 DNA reads TGTGCCAGCAGTTTGGCCGGGGACAGCACAGAGCAGTTCTTC. Its translation: CASSLAGDSTEQFF.

This chain links TRBV6-2 or TRBV6-3 with TRBJ2-7, with 7 bases identical to TRBD1. V was clipped by 6 bases and J by 7 bases; unmatched bases: 12. Germline-derived CDR1 and CDR2 are MNHEY and SVGEGT. The CDR3 runs to 14 residues. CDR3 DNA sequence: TGTGCCAGCAGCTCCGGGACAGAGTACGAGGAGCAGTACTTC. Residues: CASSSGTEYEEQYF.

The chain has TRBV2 and TRBJ2-7; possibly TRBD2 for D (5 bases). The V and J ends lost 2 bases and 2 bases respectively, with 10 bases between them. The CDR3 has 14 amino acids. Germline lookup yields CDR1 SNHLY and CDR2 FYNNEI. The CDR3 sequence is CASSERGATYEQYF. CDR3 nucleotides: TGTGCCAGCAGTGAACGGGGAGCGACCTACGAGCAGTACTTC.

The chain uses TRBV23-1 and TRBJ2-7; 7 bases align to TRBD1. TRBV23-1 is flagged as an ORF with uncertain function. Losses at the gene ends were 3 bases for V and 4 bases for J; bases not matched to a gene: 9. The CDR3 has 15 amino acids. In DNA, the CDR3 is TGCGCCAGCAGTCATAGGCAGGGGGTCATTTACGAGCAGTACTTC. Amino acid sequence: CASSHRQGVIYEQYF.

This chain joins TRBV27 and TRBJ1-1; no reliable D call. V dropped 1 base and J dropped 0 bases, with 9 bases sitting between them. The CDR3 is 15 residues long. Germline loops: CDR1 MNHEY, CDR2 SMNVEV (reference sequence). The CDR3 coding sequence is TGTGCCAGCAGTTTATTTGGGATCATGAACACTGAAGCTTTCTTT. Its protein product is CASSLFGIMNTEAFF.

V is TRBV15 and J is TRBJ1-4, with D possibly being TRBD1 (5 bases). From germline, CDR1 is LNHNV and CDR2 YYDKDF (reference sequence). The CDR3 extends over 15 amino acids. V lost 5 bases and J 3 bases, leaving 13 bases between the germline ends. This CDR3 is CATSLLPTANEKLFF. The CDR3, as DNA: TGTGCCACCAGCTTATTACCGACAGCTAATGAAAAACTGTTTTTT.

The chain employs TRBV5-6 and TRBJ2-3; D uncertain. V was pared by 1 base and J by 4 bases, with 7 bases between. Germline-derived CDR1 and CDR2 are SGHDT and YYEEEE. The CDR3 runs 13 residues. The CDR3 DNA sequence: TGTGCCAGCAGCTTGACTCCGGCAGATACGCAGTATTTT. Residues: CASSLTPADTQYF.

J is TRBJ2-1 and V is TRBV10-3, with D unresolved. This CDR3 comprises 13 residues. Germline CDR1 reads ENHRY; CDR2 reads SYGVKD. V dropped 0 bases and J dropped 6 bases, with 6 bases sitting between them. CDR3 DNA: TGTGCCATCAGTGAGTCGACGGGCAATGAGCAGTTCTTC. Residues: CAISESTGNEQFF.

The genes are TRBV27 and TRBJ2-7; tentatively, D is TRBD2 (6 bases). In germline, CDR1 is MNHEY, CDR2 SMNVEV (reference sequence). The CDR3 length is 13 residues. Trimming removed 5 bases from V and 0 bases from J, with 8 bases in between. CDR3 protein: CASSIAASYEQYF. The CDR3 DNA is TGTGCCAGCAGTATAGCGGCCTCCTACGAGCAGTACTTC.

This chain uses TRBV6-5 with TRBJ2-1; no clear D. CDR1 and CDR2 (germline): MNHEY, SVGAGI. Deletions cut 7 bases from V and 6 bases from J, with 19 bases between. The CDR3 contains 15 residues. The CDR3 protein is CASMPLVGSGNEQFF. DNA for the CDR3: TGTGCCAGCATGCCGCTTGTGGGGTCGGGCAATGAGCAGTTCTTC.

The V call is TRBV12-3 or TRBV12-4, the J call TRBJ2-5, with TRBD1 as a possible D gene (5 bases). The CDR3 runs 14 residues. V dropped 4 bases and J dropped 5 bases, with 14 bases sitting between them. CDR3 DNA: TGTGCCAGCAGTTATTCAGGGCGAATGGAGACCCAGTACTTC. Translated: CASSYSGRMETQYF.

The genes are TRBV7-9 and TRBJ2-1; a possible D gene is TRBD1 (6 bases). Germline loops: CDR1 SEHNR, CDR2 FQNEAQ (reference sequence). The length of the CDR3 is 15 residues. Trimming pared 5 bases from V and 2 bases from J, leaving 13 bases between. The CDR3 region is CASSPVYRAYNEQFF. The CDR3 DNA reads TGTGCCAGCAGCCCCGTTTACAGGGCCTACAATGAGCAGTTCTTC.

The gene calls are TRBV9 and TRBJ2-4; TRBD1 matches at 7 bases. The junction had 3 bases not matched to a gene; V was cut back by 6 bases and J by 6 bases. Germline V lookup: CDR1 SGDLS, CDR2 YYNGEE. The CDR3 runs to 12 residues. The CDR3 loop reads CASKGAGNIQYF. The CDR3 DNA is TGTGCCAGCAAGGGGGCTGGAAACATTCAGTACTTC. Combining the CDR3 with reference TRBV9 and TRBJ2-4 gives the whole variable domain DSGVTQTPKHLITATGQRVTLRCSPRSGDLSVYWYQQSLDQGLQFLIQYYNGEERAKGNILERFSAQQFPDLHSELNLSSLELGDSALYFCASKGAGNIQYFGAGTRLSVL.

V and J are TRBV25-1 and TRBJ1-5; the D is unclear. Germline V gives CDR1 MGHDK, CDR2 SYGVNS. CDR3 length: 13 amino acids. Trimming pared 2 bases from V and 4 bases from J, leaving 6 bases between. This CDR3 is CASSEKGNQPQHF. The CDR3 DNA sequence: TGTGCCAGCAGTGAAAAGGGAAATCAGCCCCAGCATTTT.

The gene calls are TRBV4-1 and TRBJ1-5; D unclear. Trimming pared 7 bases from V and 3 bases from J, leaving 7 bases between. Germline V gene lookup returns CDR1 MGHRA and CDR2 YSYEKL. The CDR3 has 12 amino acids. CDR3: CASTGLNQPQHF. In nucleotides, the CDR3 is TGCGCCAGCACAGGACTCAATCAGCCCCAGCATTTT.

This chain joins TRBV20-1 and TRBJ2-7; D perhaps matches TRBD1 (6 bases). The CDR3 covers 14 residues. The V gene's germline CDR1 is DFQATT and CDR2 SNEGSKA (reference sequence). Trimming cost V 0 bases and J 3 bases, with 12 bases left between them. This chain's CDR3 is CSARDRDISYEQYF. The CDR3 nucleotides read TGCAGTGCTAGAGACCGGGACATAAGCTACGAGCAGTACTTC.

V is TRBV27 and J is TRBJ2-6, with D unclear. Germline V gene data show CDR1 as MNHEY and CDR2 as SMNVEV (reference sequence). Trimming pared 0 bases from V and 6 bases from J, leaving 12 bases between. The CDR3 loop spans 16 amino acids. CDR3 protein: CASSLSVQPKANVLTF. CDR3 nucleotides: TGTGCCAGCAGTTTATCGGTACAGCCTAAGGCCAACGTCCTGACTTTC. The full variable domain, in which reference TRBV27 and TRBJ2-6 provide the parts outside the CDR3, is EAQVTQNPRYLITVTGKKLTVTCSQNMNHEYMSWYRQDPGLGLRQIYYSMNVEVTDKGDVPEGYKVSRKEKRNFPLILESPSPNQTSLYFCASSLSVQPKANVLTFGAGSRLTVL.

As DNA, the CDR3 is TGCAGTGCTAGAGATGCATCGGGACCGGGCTATGGCTACACCTTC. Translation gives CSARDASGPGYGYTF. The rearrangement links TRBV20-1 to TRBJ1-2; perhaps TRBD1 as D (5 bases). Trimming stripped 0 bases from V and 4 bases from J, with 15 bases between. CDR1 is DFQATT, CDR2 SNEGSKA, per germline (reference sequence). The CDR3 has 15 residues.

The chain has TRBV15 and TRBJ2-5, with unresolved D. The CDR3 has 15 amino acids. CDR1 and CDR2 (germline): LNHNV, YYDKDF (reference sequence). Trimming removed 4 bases from V and 2 bases from J, with 14 bases in between. CDR3 bases: TGTGCCACCAGCATAGTTGGAACTGCTCAAGAGACCCAGTACTTC. Its translation: CATSIVGTAQETQYF. Based on the CDR3 plus reference TRBV15 and TRBJ2-5, the full variable domain is DAMVIQNPRYQVTQFGKPVTLSCSQTLNHNVMYWYQQKSSQAPKLLFHYYDKDFNNEADTPDNFQSRRPNTSFCFLDIRSPGLGDTAMYLCATSIVGTAQETQYFGPGTRLLVL.

V usage is TRBV27 and J usage is TRBJ2-3; possible D gene TRBD2, 6 bases. Germline CDR1 is MNHEY and CDR2 is SMNVEV (reference sequence). This CDR3 contains 16 residues. The V end lost 5 bases, the J end lost 6 bases, and 21 bases lay between the germline ends. The CDR3 DNA is TGTGCCAGCAGTCCGCGACTAGTGTCCGGGCCGGATACGCAGTATTTT. Its translation is CASSPRLVSGPDTQYF.

This clonotype was seen a few times. The rearrangement joins TRBV9 to TRBJ2-2; D is unresolved. CDR3 length equals 13 residues. V gave up 0 bases and J gave up 4 bases, with 4 bases separating them. CDR1 and CDR2 from the germline V gene are SGDLS and YYNGEE. Here the CDR3 DNA reads TGTGCCAGCAGCGTAGGGGGCACCGGGGAGCTGTTTTTT. It specifies CASSVGGTGELFF.

The V gene is TRBV20-1, the J gene TRBJ1-6; TRBD1 matches 7 bases. The trim removed 0 bases at V and 8 bases at J, leaving 7 bases unmatched. CDR3 length equals 15 residues. Germline V gene sequence: CDR1 DFQATT, CDR2 SNEGSKA (reference sequence). CDR3 amino acids: CSARDKTGAYSPLHF. The DNA for the CDR3 is TGCAGTGCTAGAGACAAAACAGGGGCCTATTCACCCCTCCACTTT.